This T cell receptor (beta chain) derives from a study of cytomegalovirus exposure and HLA in healthy donors. Points from the study as a whole: A later analysis revealed that TCR association rates differed between HLA loci, peaking at DRB1 and bottoming out at HLA-C.

The PCR made use of 60 Vbeta and 13 Jbeta primers. Measured with immunoSEQ multiplex PCR; TCRdb has only the in-frame clones, and not every one. The profile covers over 150,000 clones, with roughly 80% appearing a single time and 7.5% to 9.5% taken by the ten largest. Remarks on this clone: Its matching antigen is unknown.

The sequence derives from a male donor in good health and CMV-seropositive. The sequencing input was PBMCs.

The CDR3 region has the DNA TGTGCCTGGACTGCAGGGGGTCATGGCTACACCTTC. Protein: CAWTAGGHGYTF. The chain carries TRBV30 and TRBJ1-2, with 7 nucleotides matching TRBD1. The trim removed 4 bases at V and 6 bases at J, leaving 5 bases unmatched. Germline loops: CDR1 GTSNPN, CDR2 SVGIG (reference sequence). CDR3 length: 12 amino acids.